This T cell receptor (beta chain) stems from a study of graft-versus-host responses after intestinal transplantation. About this clone itself: As yet, its antigen is unknown. Other DNA variants within this sample encode the same CDR3.

Whole-study results and caveats: Allograft clonal ratios (graft-versus-host to host-versus-graft) were high in patients who had graft-donor T cell macrochimerism.

CDR1 and CDR2 (germline): MDHEN, SYDVKM. Trimming pared 2 bases from V and 4 bases from J, leaving 9 bases between. The CDR3 spans 13 residues. Here immunoSEQ multiplex PCR was the method, and the copy in TCRdb shows in-frame clones only, minus some. The table includes tens of thousands of clones, 85% to 95% detected once. This sample comprised unstimulated CD8+ T cells sorted from spleen or lymph node cells, obtained before transplant. The receptor was isolated from a human donor who was the organ donor for an intestinal transplant. The V and J genes are TRBV28 and TRBJ2-7; perhaps TRBD2 as D (6 bases). The CDR3, as DNA: TGTGCCAGCAGTTTAGGGACTGTATACGAGCAGTACTTC. Translating gives CASSLGTVYEQYF.